The present T cell receptor (beta chain) was sequenced within a study of regulatory T cells in long-lasting Graves disease. Study-level results: Owing to a sample size that was small, accuracy may have been reduced.

Germline CDR1 and CDR2: ENHRY and SYGVKD. CDR3 length equals 13 residues. V was cut by 10 bases and J by 3 bases, with 15 bases left in between. To note about this clonotype: What it binds is unknown.

Time point specified: persistent/refractory GD, antithyroid drugs over 5 years with positive TRAb. RNA isolated from PBMCs was used to make the TCR library. Arm-PCR of CDR3 regions and iRepertoire HTBI primers were the basis on which TCR beta libraries were built. TCRdb itself ran the multiplex PCR reads through MiXCR, one entry per CDR3 protein. The sample has 300,000 to 500,000 distinct CDR3 sequences, roughly 20% seen once. The V gene is TRBV10-3, the J gene TRBJ1-2; D gene ambiguous. The starting material was peripheral blood mononuclear cells (PBMCs), obtained when the disease was refractory, from a patient treated with antithyroid drugs. The TCR originated in a female donor with Graves disease. The CDR3 loop is CATTPQADYGYTF. The CDR3 nucleotides are TGTGCCACCACCCCCCAGGCGGACTATGGCTACACCTTC.